Following are 14 T cell receptor beta chains from one sample sequenced in a study of cytomegalovirus exposure and HLA in healthy donors. TCRdb keeps only in-frame clones here, not all; method: immunoSEQ multiplex PCR. This sample yields some 190,000 clones, of which 86% are seen a single time; approximately 7% belongs to the top ten. The sample consisted of PBMCs. The source of these receptors is a man younger than 40 in good health and CMV-seropositive.

This chain uses TRBV6-5 with TRBJ2-7; 11 nucleotides match TRBD1. Germline lookup yields CDR1 MNHEY and CDR2 SVGAGI. CDR3 length: 15 amino acids. J lost 4 bases, V lost 4 bases, and 6 bases had no gene match. CDR3 nucleotides: TGTGCCAGCAGTTCCCCCGGGACAGGGGGGTACGAGCAGTACTTC. It encodes CASSSPGTGGYEQYF.

The chain has TRBV5-6 and TRBJ1-2, with no clear D. The CDR3 contains 13 residues. Trimming left V 6 bases short and J 7 bases short, with 16 bases between. Germline V lookup: CDR1 SGHDT, CDR2 YYEEEE. The CDR3 bases are TGTGCCAGCACCCCCGACCCGGAGGGTGGCTACACCTTC. This translates into CASTPDPEGGYTF.

The chain employs TRBV29-1 and TRBJ1-2, with 7 nucleotides matching TRBD1. This CDR3 comprises 12 residues. The V gene's germline CDR1 is SQVTM and CDR2 ANQGSEA. The V gene end was trimmed by 4 bases and the J gene end by 6 bases; junction bases not matched to a gene: 5. The CDR3 DNA is TGCAGCGTTGCTGACAGGGAGGATGGCTACACCTTC. Protein product: CSVADREDGYTF. Based on the CDR3 plus reference TRBV29-1 and TRBJ1-2, the full variable domain is SAVISQKPSRDICQRGTSLTIQCQVDSQVTMMFWYRQQPGQSLTLIATANQGSEATYESGFVIDKFPISRPNLTFSTLTVSNMSPEDSSIYLCSVADREDGYTFGSGTRLTVV.

This clone was observed a single time. The chain couples TRBV9 to TRBJ1-2; tentative D call: TRBD1 (6 bases). CDR3 size: 13 residues. Trimming left V 5 bases short and J 7 bases short, with 15 bases between. The V gene's germline CDR1 is SGDLS and CDR2 YYNGEE. The CDR3 reads CASSPATGFGYTF. The CDR3 DNA sequence: TGTGCCAGCAGTCCCGCAACAGGGTTTGGCTACACCTTC.

The chain has TRBV27 and TRBJ1-6; no clear D gene. Germline CDR1 is MNHEY and CDR2 is SMNVEV (reference sequence). Trimming left V 1 base short and J 7 bases short, with 2 bases between. The CDR3 extends over 12 amino acids. The CDR3: CASSLYNSPLHF. The CDR3 region has the DNA TGTGCCAGCAGTTTATACAATTCACCCCTCCACTTT.

CDR3 region: CASSADRVLQPQHF. The CDR3 bases are TGTGCCAGCAGCGCCGACAGGGTACTTCAGCCCCAGCATTTT. The chain employs TRBV9 and TRBJ1-5; 7 positions match TRBD1. In germline, CDR1 is SGDLS, CDR2 YYNGEE. The CDR3 sequence is 14 residues long. The V and J ends lost 3 bases and 6 bases, in that order; junction bases with no gene match: 6.

The chain combines TRBV5-1 with TRBJ1-1; TRBD1 matches 7 bases. The trim removed 4 bases at V and 3 bases at J, leaving 3 bases unmatched. CDR3 length: 13 residues. CDR1 and CDR2 from the germline V gene are SGHRS and YFSETQ. The CDR3 reads CASSNTGDTEAFF. DNA of the CDR3: TGCGCCAGCAGCAACACAGGGGACACTGAAGCTTTCTTT.

About this clone itself: A far bigger clonotype differs at one base, so this is likely a read error. Other DNA sequences in this sample translate to the same CDR3. V usage is TRBV11-2 and J usage is TRBJ2-3, with D tentatively TRBD2 (7 bases). The CDR3 extends over 14 amino acids. V was trimmed by 1 base and J by 4 bases, leaving 9 bases between them. The germline gives CDR1 SGHAT, CDR2 FQNNGV. The chain's CDR3 is CASSLGGGPDTQYF. The CDR3 coding sequence is TGTGCCAGCAGCTTAGGGGGGGGCCCAGATACGCAGTATTTT.

The rearrangement uses TRBV5-4 and TRBJ1-2; 9 bases map to TRBD1. This CDR3 spans 15 amino acids. Germline V gene data show CDR1 as SGHNT and CDR2 as YYREEE (reference sequence). Losses at the gene ends were 6 bases for V and 7 bases for J; bases not matched to a gene: 13. Written as DNA, the CDR3 is TGTGCCAGCATCGGGACAGGGAAGCAGAGGGGTGGCTACACCTTC. As protein: CASIGTGKQRGGYTF. Drawing the rest from reference TRBV5-4 and TRBJ1-2, the complete variable domain is ETGVTQSPTHLIKTRGQQVTLRCSSQSGHNTVSWYQQALGQGPQFIFQYYREEENGRGNFPPRFSGLQFPNYSSELNVNALELDDSALYLCASIGTGKQRGGYTFGSGTRLTVV.

The V gene is TRBV6-1, the J gene TRBJ2-2; D is tentatively TRBD1 or TRBD2 (5 bases each). CDR1 and CDR2 from the germline V gene are MNHNS and SASEGT. V lost 3 bases and J lost 8, with 19 bases in between. The CDR3 consists of 16 residues. In DNA form, the CDR3 reads TGTGCCAGCAGTGAGTCCTTCGGTGGGACCGAGGGGGAGCTGTTTTTT. This encodes CASSESFGGTEGELFF.

J is TRBJ2-7 and V is TRBV7-3; 15 nucleotides line up with TRBD2. Looked up from germline, CDR1 is SGHTA and CDR2 is FQGTGA. V was pared by 4 bases and J by 4 bases, with 14 bases of the junction left unmatched. This CDR3 has 19 amino acids. CDR3 in DNA: TGTGCCAGCAGCTCAAATATGCACGGGACTAGCGGGAGGTTGTACGAGCAGTACTTC. Its translation: CASSSNMHGTSGRLYEQYF.

The J gene is TRBJ1-1, the V gene TRBV7-3; D perhaps matches TRBD1 (5 bases). Looked up from germline, CDR1 is SGHTA and CDR2 is FQGTGA. CDR3 size: 17 residues. V was cut by 2 bases and J by 4 bases, with 20 bases left in between. The CDR3 region is CASSLEVLLGDPTEAFF. Written as DNA, the CDR3 is TGTGCCAGCAGCTTAGAAGTTTTGCTAGGGGACCCCACTGAAGCTTTCTTT. The variable domain in full, completed from reference TRBV7-3 and TRBJ1-1, reads GAGVSQTPSNKVTEKGKYVELRCDPISGHTALYWYRQSLGQGPEFLIYFQGTGAADDSGLPNDRFFAVRPEGSVSTLKIQRTERGDSAVYLCASSLEVLLGDPTEAFFGQGTRLTVV.

The V gene is TRBV28, the J gene TRBJ2-1, with 7 bases that match TRBD2. CDR3 length: 15 residues. The V segment lost 6 bases and the J segment 8 bases; nucleotides outside the gene matches: 13. CDR1 is MDHEN and CDR2 is SYDVKM in the germline V gene. CDR3: CASRPLRELLDEQFF. DNA for the CDR3: TGTGCCAGCAGGCCCTTGCGGGAGCTTCTAGATGAGCAGTTCTTC.

The chain joins TRBV5-6 to TRBJ2-3; tentative D call: TRBD1 (5 bases). Looked up from germline, CDR1 is SGHDT and CDR2 is YYEEEE. Trimming stripped 5 bases from V and 3 bases from J, with 7 bases between. This CDR3 contains 12 residues. CDR3 DNA sequence: TGTGCCAGCAGTGACAGAACAGATACGCAGTATTTT. Amino acid sequence: CASSDRTDTQYF.